The TCR beta chain described here comes from a study of T cells in Graves' hyperthyroidism and ophthalmopathy. Before ophthalmopathy appeared, progressors gave blood at initial hyperthyroidism diagnosis. From approximately 9.1 ml of fresh peripheral blood, PBMCs were isolated. RNA transcripts provided the source from which TCR beta CDR3 regions were amplified. The TCR CDR3 was amplified in a first-round RT-PCR using the HTBI primer set. Using its own MiXCR run on the multiplex PCR reads, TCRdb lists one record per CDR3 protein. Among hundreds of thousands of distinct CDR3 sequences listed, around 20% were seen once. Between the trimmed V and J ends, which lost 2 bases and 3 bases, there was a span of 11 bases. The V gene's germline CDR1 is MNHEY and CDR2 SMNVEV (reference sequence). The CDR3 totals 14 residues.

The sequenced material came from blood. The chain has TRBV27 and TRBJ2-7; D gene uncertain. The sequence derives from a woman in her forties or fifties with Graves' hyperthyroidism that later progressed to Graves' ophthalmopathy. DNA of the CDR3: TGTGCCAGCAGTTTAAGATTTGCCAGCTACGAGCAGTACTTC. Translated: CASSLRFASYEQYF.